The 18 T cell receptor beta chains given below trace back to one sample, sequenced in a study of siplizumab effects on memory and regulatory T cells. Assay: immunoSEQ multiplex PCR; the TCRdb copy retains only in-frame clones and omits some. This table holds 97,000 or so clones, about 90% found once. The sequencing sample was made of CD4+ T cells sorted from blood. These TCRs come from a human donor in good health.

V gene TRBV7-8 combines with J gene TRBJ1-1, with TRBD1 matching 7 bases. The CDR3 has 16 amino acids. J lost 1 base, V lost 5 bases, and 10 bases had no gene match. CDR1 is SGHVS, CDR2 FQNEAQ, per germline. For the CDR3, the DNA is TGTGCCAGCAGCACCCCTCCAGGGACAGCGAACACTGAAGCTTTCTTT. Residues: CASSTPPGTANTEAFF.

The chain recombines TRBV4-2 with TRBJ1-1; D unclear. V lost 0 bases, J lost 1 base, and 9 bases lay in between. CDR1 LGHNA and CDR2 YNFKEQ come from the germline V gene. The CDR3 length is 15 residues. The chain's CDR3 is CASSQDRVGNTEAFF. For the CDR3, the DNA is TGTGCCAGCAGCCAAGATCGTGTGGGGAACACTGAAGCTTTCTTT.

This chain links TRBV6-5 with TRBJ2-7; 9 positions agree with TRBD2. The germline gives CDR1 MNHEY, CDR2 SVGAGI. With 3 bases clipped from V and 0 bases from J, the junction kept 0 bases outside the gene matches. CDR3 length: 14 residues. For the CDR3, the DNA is TGTGCCAGCAGTTATAGCGGGAGCTCCTACGAGCAGTACTTC. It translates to CASSYSGSSYEQYF.

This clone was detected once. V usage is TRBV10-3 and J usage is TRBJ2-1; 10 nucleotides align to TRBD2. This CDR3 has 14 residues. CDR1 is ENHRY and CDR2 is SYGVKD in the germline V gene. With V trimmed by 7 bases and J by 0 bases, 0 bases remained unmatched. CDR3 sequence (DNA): TGTGCCATCAAGCGGGAGGGCTCCTACAATGAGCAGTTCTTC. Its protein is CAIKREGSYNEQFF.

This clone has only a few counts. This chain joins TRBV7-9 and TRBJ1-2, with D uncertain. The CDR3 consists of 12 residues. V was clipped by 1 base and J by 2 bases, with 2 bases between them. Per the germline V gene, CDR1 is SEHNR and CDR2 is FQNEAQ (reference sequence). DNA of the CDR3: TGTGCCAGCAGCTTAGGGAACTATGGCTACACCTTC. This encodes CASSLGNYGYTF.

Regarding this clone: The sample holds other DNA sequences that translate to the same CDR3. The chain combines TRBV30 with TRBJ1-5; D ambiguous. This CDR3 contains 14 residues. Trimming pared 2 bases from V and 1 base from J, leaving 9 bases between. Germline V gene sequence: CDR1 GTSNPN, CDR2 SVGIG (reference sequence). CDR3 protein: CAWSRVASNQPQHF. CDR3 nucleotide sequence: TGTGCCTGGAGTCGGGTGGCGAGCAATCAGCCCCAGCATTTT.

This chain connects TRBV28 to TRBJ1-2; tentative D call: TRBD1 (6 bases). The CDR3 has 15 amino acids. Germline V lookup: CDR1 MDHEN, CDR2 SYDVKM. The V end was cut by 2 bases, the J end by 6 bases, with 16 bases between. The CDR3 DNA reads TGTGCCAGCAGTTTAATTTCCGGGGGCAGGGATGGCTACACCTTC. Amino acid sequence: CASSLISGGRDGYTF.

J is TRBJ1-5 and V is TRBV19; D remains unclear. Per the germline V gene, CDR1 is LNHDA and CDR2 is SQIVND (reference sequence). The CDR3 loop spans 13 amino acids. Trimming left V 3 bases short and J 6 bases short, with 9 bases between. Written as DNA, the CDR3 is TGTGCCAGTAGTATTAGTGTCGGTCAGCCCCAGCATTTT. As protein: CASSISVGQPQHF. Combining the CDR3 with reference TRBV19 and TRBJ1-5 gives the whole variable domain DGGITQSPKYLFRKEGQNVTLSCEQNLNHDAMYWYRQDPGQGLRLIYYSQIVNDFQKGDIAEGYSVSREKKESFPLTVTSAQKNPTAFYLCASSISVGQPQHFGDGTRLSIL.

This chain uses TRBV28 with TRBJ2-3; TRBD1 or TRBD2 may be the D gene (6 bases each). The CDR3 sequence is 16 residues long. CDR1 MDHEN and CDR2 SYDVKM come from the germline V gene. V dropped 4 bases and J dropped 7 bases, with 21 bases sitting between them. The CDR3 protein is CASSSPGAERRHTQYF. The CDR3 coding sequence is TGTGCCAGCAGTTCCCCGGGGGCGGAGAGAAGACATACGCAGTATTTT.

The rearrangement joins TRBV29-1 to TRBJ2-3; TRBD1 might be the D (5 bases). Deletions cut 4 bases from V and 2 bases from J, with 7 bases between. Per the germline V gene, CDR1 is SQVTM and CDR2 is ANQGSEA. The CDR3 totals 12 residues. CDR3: CSVGQNTDTQYF. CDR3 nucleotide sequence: TGCAGCGTTGGACAGAACACAGATACGCAGTATTTT.

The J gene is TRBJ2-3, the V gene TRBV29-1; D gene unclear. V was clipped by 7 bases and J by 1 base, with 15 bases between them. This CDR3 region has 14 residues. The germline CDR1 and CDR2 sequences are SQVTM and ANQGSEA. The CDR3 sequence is CSAFGITRTDTQYF. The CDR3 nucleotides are TGCAGCGCGTTTGGGATTACGCGCACAGATACGCAGTATTTT.

DNA for the CDR3: TGCAGCGTGCGACCTAGCGGGAGAACAGATACGCAGTATTTT. This translates into CSVRPSGRTDTQYF. The rearrangement uses TRBV29-1 and TRBJ2-3; 10 positions match TRBD2. The CDR3 runs to 14 residues. Looked up from germline, CDR1 is SQVTM and CDR2 is ANQGSEA. V trimming: 6 bases; J trimming: 3 bases; junction bases outside the gene matches: 6.

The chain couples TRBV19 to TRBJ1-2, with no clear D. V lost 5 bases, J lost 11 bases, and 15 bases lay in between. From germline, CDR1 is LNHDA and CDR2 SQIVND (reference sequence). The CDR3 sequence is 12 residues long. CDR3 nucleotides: TGTGCCAGTAGTCCCCGGGCCCTGAGGTACACCTTC. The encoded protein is CASSPRALRYTF.

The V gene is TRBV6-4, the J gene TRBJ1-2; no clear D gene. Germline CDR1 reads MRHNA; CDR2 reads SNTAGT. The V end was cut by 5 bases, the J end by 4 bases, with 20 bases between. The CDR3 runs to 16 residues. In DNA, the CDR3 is TGTGCCAGCAGTCAGTCCTTTTCTACCTCCTCCTATGGCTACACCTTC. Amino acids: CASSQSFSTSSYGYTF.

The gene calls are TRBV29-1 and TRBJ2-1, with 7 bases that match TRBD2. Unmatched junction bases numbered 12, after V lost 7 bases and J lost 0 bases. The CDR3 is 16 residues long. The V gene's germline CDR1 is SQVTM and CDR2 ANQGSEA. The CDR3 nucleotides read TGCAGCGCTTTCGGGACTACCAGACCCTCCTACAATGAGCAGTTCTTC. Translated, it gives CSAFGTTRPSYNEQFF.

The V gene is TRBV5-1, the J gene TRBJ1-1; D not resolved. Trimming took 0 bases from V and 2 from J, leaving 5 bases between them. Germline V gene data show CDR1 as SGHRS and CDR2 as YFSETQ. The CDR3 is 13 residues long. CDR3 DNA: TGCGCCAGCAGCTTGGGCCCCAACACTGAAGCTTTCTTT. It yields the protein CASSLGPNTEAFF.

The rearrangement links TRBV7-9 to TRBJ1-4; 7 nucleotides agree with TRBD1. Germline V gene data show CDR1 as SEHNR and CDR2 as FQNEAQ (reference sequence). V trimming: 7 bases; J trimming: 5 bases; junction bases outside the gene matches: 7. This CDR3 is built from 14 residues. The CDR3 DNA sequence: TGTGCCAGCAACCGGGGAGGGGGCAATGAAAAACTGTTTTTT. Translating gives CASNRGGGNEKLFF.

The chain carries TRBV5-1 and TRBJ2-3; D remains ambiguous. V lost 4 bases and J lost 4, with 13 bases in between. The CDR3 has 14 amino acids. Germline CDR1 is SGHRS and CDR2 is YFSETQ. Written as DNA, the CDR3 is TGCGCCAGCAGCATTGGCCTTCTATCAGATACGCAGTATTTT. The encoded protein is CASSIGLLSDTQYF.